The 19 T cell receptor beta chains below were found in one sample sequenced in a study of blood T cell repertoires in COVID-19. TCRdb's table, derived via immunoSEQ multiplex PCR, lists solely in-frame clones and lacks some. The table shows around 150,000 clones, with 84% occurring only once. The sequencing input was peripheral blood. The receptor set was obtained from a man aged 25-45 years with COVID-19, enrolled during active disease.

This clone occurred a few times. As DNA, the CDR3 is TGTGCCAGCAGCTTAAGGGCGCGGCAGGGCAACTATGGCTACACCTTC. Its protein product is CASSLRARQGNYGYTF. V is TRBV7-8 and J is TRBJ1-2; D is possibly TRBD1 (5 bases). The CDR3 has 16 amino acids. Germline V CDR1 and CDR2: SGHVS, FQNEAQ. With 2 bases removed from V and 2 bases from J, the gap between germline ends came to 15 bases.

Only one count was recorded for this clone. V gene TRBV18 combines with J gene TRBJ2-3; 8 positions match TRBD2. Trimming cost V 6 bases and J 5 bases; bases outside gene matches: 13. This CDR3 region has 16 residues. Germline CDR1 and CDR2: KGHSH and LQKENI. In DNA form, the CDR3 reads TGTGCCAGCTCCCGACTAACTAGCGGAGTACGAGATACGCAGTATTTT. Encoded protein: CASSRLTSGVRDTQYF. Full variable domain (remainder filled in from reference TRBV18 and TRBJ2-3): NAGVMQNPRHLVRRRGQEARLRCSPMKGHSHVYWYRQLPEEGLKFMVYLQKENIIDESGMPKERFSAEFPKEGPSILRIQQVVRGDSAAYFCASSRLTSGVRDTQYFGPGTRLTVL.

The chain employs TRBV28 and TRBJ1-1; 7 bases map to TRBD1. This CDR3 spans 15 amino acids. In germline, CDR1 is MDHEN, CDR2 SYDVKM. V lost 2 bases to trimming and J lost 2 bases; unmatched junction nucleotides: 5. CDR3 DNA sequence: TGTGCCAGCAGTTTAAGGGGACAGCGAAACACTGAAGCTTTCTTT. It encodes CASSLRGQRNTEAFF.

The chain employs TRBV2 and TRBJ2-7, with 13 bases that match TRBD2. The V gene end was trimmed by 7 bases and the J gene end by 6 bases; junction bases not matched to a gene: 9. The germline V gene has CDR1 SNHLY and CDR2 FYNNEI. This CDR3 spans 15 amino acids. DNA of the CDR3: TGTGCCAGCAAGGAAGGACTAGCGGGAGCTAGCGAGCAGTACTTC. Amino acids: CASKEGLAGASEQYF. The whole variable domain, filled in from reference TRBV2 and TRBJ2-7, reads EPEVTQTPSHQVTQMGQEVILRCVPISNHLYFYWYRQILGQKVEFLVSFYNNEISEKSEIFDDQFSVERPDGSNFTLKIRSTKLEDSAMYFCASKEGLAGASEQYFGPGTRLTVT.

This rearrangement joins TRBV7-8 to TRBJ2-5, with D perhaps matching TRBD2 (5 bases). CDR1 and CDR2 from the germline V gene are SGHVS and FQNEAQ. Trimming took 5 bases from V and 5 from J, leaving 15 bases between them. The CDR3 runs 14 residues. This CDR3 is CASSKAARGETQYF. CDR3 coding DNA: TGTGCCAGCAGCAAAGCGGCAAGAGGGGAGACCCAGTACTTC.

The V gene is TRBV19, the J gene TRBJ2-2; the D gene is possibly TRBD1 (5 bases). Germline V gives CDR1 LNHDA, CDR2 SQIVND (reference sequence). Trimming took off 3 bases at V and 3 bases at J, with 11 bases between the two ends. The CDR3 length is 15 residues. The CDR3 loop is CASSIWGQDTGELFF. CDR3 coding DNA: TGTGCCAGTAGTATCTGGGGCCAAGACACCGGGGAGCTGTTTTTT.

The CDR3 region is CSVLPPRDTIYNEQFF. In DNA, the CDR3 is TGCAGCGTTCTTCCACCCCGGGACACGATCTACAATGAGCAGTTCTTC. This rearrangement joins TRBV29-1 to TRBJ2-1; tentative D call: TRBD1 (6 bases). The V end was cut by 5 bases, the J end by 3 bases, with 20 bases between. Per germline, CDR1 SQVTM and CDR2 ANQGSEA. This CDR3 contains 16 residues.

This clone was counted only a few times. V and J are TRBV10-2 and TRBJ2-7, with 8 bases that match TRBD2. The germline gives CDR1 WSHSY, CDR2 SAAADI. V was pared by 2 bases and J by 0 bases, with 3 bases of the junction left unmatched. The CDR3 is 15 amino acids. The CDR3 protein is CASSEERESSYEQYF. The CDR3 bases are TGCGCCAGCAGTGAGGAGCGGGAGAGCTCCTACGAGCAGTACTTC.

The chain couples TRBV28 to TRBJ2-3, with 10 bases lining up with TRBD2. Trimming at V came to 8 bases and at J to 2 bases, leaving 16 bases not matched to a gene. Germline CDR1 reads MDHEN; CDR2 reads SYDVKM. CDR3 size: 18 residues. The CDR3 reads CASRESIAGGHPTDTQYF. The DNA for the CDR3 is TGTGCCAGCCGTGAATCTATAGCGGGAGGCCACCCCACAGATACGCAGTATTTT.

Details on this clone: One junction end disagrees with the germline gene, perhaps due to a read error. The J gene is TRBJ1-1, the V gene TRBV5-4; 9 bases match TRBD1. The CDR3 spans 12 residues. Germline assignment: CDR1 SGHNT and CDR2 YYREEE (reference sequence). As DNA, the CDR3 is TGTGCCAGCAGCTTACAGGGGGCTGAGGCTTTCTTT. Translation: CASSLQGAEAFF.

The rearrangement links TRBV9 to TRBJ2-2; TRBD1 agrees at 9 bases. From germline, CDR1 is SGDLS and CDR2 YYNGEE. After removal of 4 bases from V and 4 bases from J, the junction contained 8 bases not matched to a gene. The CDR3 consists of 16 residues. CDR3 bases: TGTGCCAGCAGCCCTCTTACAGGGGGCGCCACCGGGGAGCTGTTTTTT. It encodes CASSPLTGGATGELFF.

The CDR3 region is CASSLLVTPTYEQYF. The CDR3, as DNA: TGTGCCAGCAGCTTGCTGGTGACACCCACCTACGAGCAGTACTTC. The chain is built from TRBV5-5 and TRBJ2-7; D is unresolved. The CDR3 is made up of 15 amino acids. Germline lookup yields CDR1 SGHKS and CDR2 YYEKEE (reference sequence). Trimming took off 1 base at V and 2 bases at J, with 13 bases between the two ends.

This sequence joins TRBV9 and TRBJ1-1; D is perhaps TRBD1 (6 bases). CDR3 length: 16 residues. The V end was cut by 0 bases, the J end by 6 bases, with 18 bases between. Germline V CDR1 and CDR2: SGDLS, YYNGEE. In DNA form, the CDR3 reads TGTGCCAGCAGCGTAGGAAAGGGGAAGGGGGTCCCTGAAGCTTTCTTT. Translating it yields CASSVGKGKGVPEAFF.

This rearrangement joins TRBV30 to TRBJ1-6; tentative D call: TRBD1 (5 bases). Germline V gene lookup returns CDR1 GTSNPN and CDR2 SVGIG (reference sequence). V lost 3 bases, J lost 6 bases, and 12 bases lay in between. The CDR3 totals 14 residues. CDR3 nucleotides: TGTGCCTGGAGGCCCCCAGGGTTTAATTCACCCCTCCACTTT. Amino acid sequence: CAWRPPGFNSPLHF.

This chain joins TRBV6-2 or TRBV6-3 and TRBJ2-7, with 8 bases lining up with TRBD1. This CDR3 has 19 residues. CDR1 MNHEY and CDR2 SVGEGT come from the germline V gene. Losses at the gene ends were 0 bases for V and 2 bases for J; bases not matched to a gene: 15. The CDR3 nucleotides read TGTGCCAGCAGTTACTCAGCTCGGACAGGGAACAGATCTCCCTACGAGCAGTACTTC. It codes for CASSYSARTGNRSPYEQYF.

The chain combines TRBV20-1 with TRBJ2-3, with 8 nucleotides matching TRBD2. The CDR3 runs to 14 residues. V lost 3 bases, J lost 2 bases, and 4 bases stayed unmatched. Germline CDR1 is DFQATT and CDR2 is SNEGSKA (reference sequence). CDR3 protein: CSASSGTHTDTQYF. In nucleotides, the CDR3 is TGCAGTGCTAGTAGCGGGACTCACACAGATACGCAGTATTTT.

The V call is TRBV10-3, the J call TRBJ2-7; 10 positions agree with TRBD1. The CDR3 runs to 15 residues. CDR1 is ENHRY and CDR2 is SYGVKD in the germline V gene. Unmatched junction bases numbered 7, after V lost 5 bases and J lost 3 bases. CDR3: CAISSSDRGLYEQYF. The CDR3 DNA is TGTGCCATCAGTTCCTCCGACAGGGGGCTCTACGAGCAGTACTTC.

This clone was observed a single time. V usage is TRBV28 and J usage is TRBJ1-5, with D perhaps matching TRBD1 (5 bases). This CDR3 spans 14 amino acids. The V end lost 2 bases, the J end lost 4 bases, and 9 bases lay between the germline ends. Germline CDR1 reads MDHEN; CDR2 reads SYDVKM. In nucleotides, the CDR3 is TGTGCCAGCAGTTTAACAGGAACAAATCAGCCCCAGCATTTT. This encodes CASSLTGTNQPQHF.

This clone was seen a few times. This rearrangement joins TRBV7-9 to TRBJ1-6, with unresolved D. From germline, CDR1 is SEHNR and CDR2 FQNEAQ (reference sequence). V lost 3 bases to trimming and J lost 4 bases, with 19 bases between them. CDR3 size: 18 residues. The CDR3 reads CASSFTEGTTRYNSPLHF. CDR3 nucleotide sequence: TGTGCCAGCAGCTTCACCGAGGGAACGACACGATATAATTCACCCCTCCACTTT. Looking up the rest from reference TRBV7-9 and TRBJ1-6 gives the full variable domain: DTGVSQNPRHKITKRGQNVTFRCDPISEHNRLYWYRQTLGQGPEFLTYFQNEAQLEKSRLLSDRFSAERPKGSFSTLEIQRTEQGDSAMYLCASSFTEGTTRYNSPLHFGNGTRLTVT.